This TCR beta chain was profiled in a study of blood T cell repertoires in COVID-19. Whole-study context: Spain, Italy and the United States supplied samples that represented acute and convalescent COVID-19. In each case, the material was cDNA or gDNA derived from T cells, B-cell-depleted T cells, or PBMCs.

This CDR3 has 15 residues. With 6 bases clipped from V and 7 bases from J, the junction kept 12 bases outside the gene matches. CDR1 and CDR2 (germline): GTSNPN, SVGIG (reference sequence). Original analysis: Estimated nucleated cell counts came from reference gene primer amplification. TCRdb's table, derived via immunoSEQ multiplex PCR, lists solely in-frame clones and lacks some. V, J and clone size derive from that table, while D and trimming were established from the DNA sequence. The sample lists roughly 64,000 clones, roughly four fifths occurring once. Sequenced material: peripheral blood. The sequence was collected from a human donor in a cohort sampled during active COVID-19. The V call is TRBV30, the J call TRBJ2-1; 10 positions agree with TRBD1. The CDR3 sequence: CACPKAGQGTNEQFF. The CDR3 bases are TGTGCCTGTCCTAAGGCGGGACAGGGGACGAATGAGCAGTTCTTC.